A single sample gave rise to the 17 T cell receptor beta chains below, sequenced in a study of shared clonotypes between healthy human individuals. Using immunoSEQ multiplex PCR, the repertoire was profiled, and TCRdb retains in-frame clones only, with some absent. The table shows some 2 million clones, with approximately 94% occurring only once. Cells designated naive CD8 were CD45RO-negative and were positively selected for CCR7, with terminally differentiated effector memory CD45RA+ cells excluded. The sample consisted of naive CD8+ T cells sorted from blood. Every receptor here comes from a man between 18 and 29 years old in good health.

The sample holds a few counts of this clone. The chain recombines TRBV10-1 with TRBJ2-2; a possible D gene is TRBD1 (6 bases). V lost 6 bases, J lost 4 bases, and 18 bases lay in between. Germline assignment: CDR1 WNHNN and CDR2 SYGVQD (reference sequence). The CDR3 sequence is 16 residues long. CDR3 residues: CASSDPTGWGTGELFF. The DNA of the CDR3 is TGCGCCAGCAGCGATCCTACAGGGTGGGGCACCGGGGAGCTGTTTTTT.

The rearrangement links TRBV11-1 to TRBJ2-5, with 15 bases identical to TRBD2. The CDR3 extends over 19 amino acids. Germline CDR1 is SGHAT and CDR2 is FQDESV (reference sequence). The ends lost 1 base at V and 2 bases at J; junction bases unmatched: 8. The CDR3 reads CASSLGRTSGGAPQETQYF. CDR3 DNA: TGTGCCAGCAGCTTAGGCAGGACTAGCGGGGGGGCACCACAAGAGACCCAGTACTTC.

This chain connects TRBV13 to TRBJ2-1; 10 nucleotides align to TRBD1. Trimming removed 5 bases from V and 5 bases from J; junction bases left unmatched: 3. The CDR3 loop spans 14 amino acids. CDR1 and CDR2 from the germline V gene are PRHDT and FYEKMQ (reference sequence). CDR3 nucleotides: TGTGCCAGCAGCCCGGGACAGGGGAACAATGAGCAGTTCTTC. Translation gives CASSPGQGNNEQFF.

This sequence joins TRBV6-1 and TRBJ2-3; D not certain. V was trimmed by 5 bases and J by 6 bases, leaving 18 bases between them. CDR3 size: 15 residues. The germline gives CDR1 MNHNS, CDR2 SASEGT. The CDR3 region is CASSLPAGRTDTQYF. The CDR3 nucleotides are TGTGCCAGCAGTCTCCCGGCTGGTAGAACGGATACGCAGTATTTT.

This sequence joins TRBV5-4 and TRBJ2-7; 11 bases are a match to TRBD2. This CDR3 spans 16 amino acids. V lost 0 bases to trimming and J lost 1 base; unmatched junction nucleotides: 3. Germline values: CDR1 SGHNT, CDR2 YYREEE (reference sequence). In DNA, the CDR3 is TGTGCCAGCAGCTTGGGACTAGCGGGATATTCCTACGAGCAGTACTTC. It yields the protein CASSLGLAGYSYEQYF.

This chain uses TRBV6-5 with TRBJ2-3; D is ambiguous. Germline V CDR1 and CDR2: MNHEY, SVGAGI. The ends were cut back, 4 bases at V and 6 bases at J, with 11 bases in the middle. The CDR3 length is 13 residues. Here the CDR3 DNA reads TGTGCCAGCAGTTGGGCTCCCACTGATACGCAGTATTTT. Residues: CASSWAPTDTQYF.

The chain carries TRBV5-6 and TRBJ2-2; 8 nucleotides agree with TRBD2. Germline CDR1 is SGHDT and CDR2 is YYEEEE. The CDR3 loop spans 14 amino acids. Trimming cost V 7 bases and J 3 bases; bases outside gene matches: 5. DNA for the CDR3: TGTGCCAGCCTTCGGGGGGGCGACACCGGGGAGCTGTTTTTT. Translated, it gives CASLRGGDTGELFF.

The rearrangement uses TRBV9 and TRBJ2-7; possible D gene TRBD2, 7 bases. This CDR3 comprises 16 residues. CDR1 and CDR2 from the germline V gene are SGDLS and YYNGEE. V was shortened by 4 bases and J by 2 bases, with 19 bases between the two germline ends. CDR3 bases: TGTGCCAGCAGCCCCCCTCCGGGGGGCATGACCTACGAGCAGTACTTC. This encodes CASSPPPGGMTYEQYF.

The count of this clone is one. The chain employs TRBV5-1 and TRBJ1-1; D unresolved. The CDR3 consists of 15 residues. The V end was cut by 0 bases, the J end by 1 base, with 10 bases between. The V gene's germline CDR1 is SGHRS and CDR2 YFSETQ. CDR3 in amino acids: CASSLVGFANTEAFF. CDR3 coding DNA: TGCGCCAGCAGCTTGGTCGGGTTCGCGAACACTGAAGCTTTCTTT.

The chain has TRBV7-9 and TRBJ2-3; D unclear. The CDR3 contains 16 residues. The germline CDR1 and CDR2 sequences are SEHNR and FQNEAQ (reference sequence). Trimming shortened V by 1 base and J by 2 bases, and 13 bases separated the two germline ends. The DNA of the CDR3 is TGTGCCAGCAGCTTAGTTGGCCCTCTACACACAGATACGCAGTATTTT. Protein sequence: CASSLVGPLHTDTQYF. The full variable domain, with the rest looked up from reference TRBV7-9 and TRBJ2-3, is DTGVSQNPRHKITKRGQNVTFRCDPISEHNRLYWYRQTLGQGPEFLTYFQNEAQLEKSRLLSDRFSAERPKGSFSTLEIQRTEQGDSAMYLCASSLVGPLHTDTQYFGPGTRLTVL.

This clone was detected only once. This chain joins TRBV5-1 and TRBJ2-7; D possibly corresponds to TRBD2 (6 bases). The germline gives CDR1 SGHRS, CDR2 YFSETQ. Trimming stripped 0 bases from V and 4 bases from J, with 11 bases between. The CDR3 totals 14 residues. In DNA, the CDR3 is TGCGCCAGCAGCTTGGAGGGCGGGGTTTACGAGCAGTACTTC. It yields the protein CASSLEGGVYEQYF.

The CDR3 region is CASSQALDSYEQYF. The CDR3 coding sequence is TGCGCCAGCAGCCAAGCTTTGGACTCCTACGAGCAGTACTTC. This chain joins TRBV4-3 and TRBJ2-7; D gene ambiguous. The germline V gene encodes CDR1 LGHNA and CDR2 YSLEER. The CDR3 is 14 amino acids. V lost 1 base, J lost 0 bases, and 7 bases lay in between.

The J gene is TRBJ2-7, the V gene TRBV6-1; D is possibly TRBD1 (6 bases). CDR3 length: 15 amino acids. Trimming cost V 6 bases and J 5 bases, with 20 bases left between them. Per the germline V gene, CDR1 is MNHNS and CDR2 is SASEGT. The CDR3 region has the DNA TGTGCCAGCAGGCTAGGGGCGCAGGGGTCGAACGAGCAGTACTTC. This sequence encodes CASRLGAQGSNEQYF.

The CDR3 reads CASSIVIRWNTEAFF. CDR3 DNA sequence: TGTGCCAGTAGTATAGTTATAAGATGGAACACTGAAGCTTTCTTT. The chain employs TRBV19 and TRBJ1-1, with D uncertain. Germline CDR1 LNHDA, CDR2 SQIVND (reference sequence). The V gene lost 1 base and the J gene lost 1 base, with 10 bases spanning the gap. The CDR3 is made up of 15 amino acids.

This chain joins TRBV7-6 and TRBJ2-7; 11 bases fit TRBD1. This CDR3 has 16 amino acids. CDR1 is SGHVS, CDR2 FNYEAQ, per germline. Germline trimming cut 2 bases from V and 0 bases from J; bases unmatched to any gene: 3. The CDR3 sequence is CASSLRGQGASYEQYF. Written as DNA, the CDR3 is TGTGCCAGCAGCTTAAGAGGACAGGGGGCCTCCTACGAGCAGTACTTC.

The genes are TRBV6-1 and TRBJ2-1, with 7 positions matching TRBD1. The germline gives CDR1 MNHNS, CDR2 SASEGT. The CDR3 is 16 residues long. V was pared by 1 base and J by 2 bases, with 5 bases of the junction left unmatched. CDR3 sequence reads: CASSEVRGTAYNEQFF. CDR3 DNA: TGTGCCAGCAGTGAAGTTAGGGGGACAGCCTACAATGAGCAGTTCTTC.

The chain uses TRBV11-2 and TRBJ2-1; 7 positions agree with TRBD2. Losses at the gene ends were 7 bases for V and 5 bases for J; bases not matched to a gene: 11. The CDR3 extends over 15 amino acids. The germline gives CDR1 SGHAT, CDR2 FQNNGV. Written as DNA, the CDR3 is TGTGCCAGCACCCAAGTTCCTAGCGGACACAATGAGCAGTTCTTC. Translating it yields CASTQVPSGHNEQFF.